This TCR beta chain was captured by sequencing in a study of blood T cell repertoires in COVID-19. Study context: From T cells, B-cell-depleted T cells, or PBMCs came the material, which was cDNA or gDNA.

This CDR3 contains 13 residues. Germline V CDR1 and CDR2: LGHDT, YNNKEL (reference sequence). V lost 4 bases, J lost 10 bases, and 11 bases lay in between. The table came from immunoSEQ multiplex PCR; TCRdb's copy has only in-frame clones and leaves some out. The data hold 130,000 or so clones, with over 75% observed a single time. Sequencing used peripheral blood. The receptor was isolated from a human donor in a cohort sampled during active COVID-19. J is TRBJ1-6 and V is TRBV3-1 (or the pseudogene TRBV3-2), with a tentative D call TRBD1 (5 bases). CDR3 amino acids: CASSLAGSSPLHF. For the CDR3, the DNA is TGTGCCAGCAGCCTCGCAGGGTCCTCACCCCTCCACTTT.